Below, 30 T cell receptor beta chains from the same sample are listed, as sequenced in a study of metastatic and nonmetastatic thyroid tumors. Among the patients, none had received any treatment before thyroid surgery. TCRdb re-called clones via MiXCR from the PCR reads. This sample has about 39,000 clones; more than 15% occur once, and the top ten carry about 17%. The sample comprised blood. The source is a female donor with papillary thyroid cancer or a benign thyroid nodule (not recorded which). Some clones in this sample may be carry-over from other donors' samples.

This clone was found many times. The chain uses TRBV20-1 and TRBJ2-2; D may be TRBD2 (5 bases). V was clipped by 1 base and J by 3 bases, with 18 bases between them. Germline-derived CDR1 and CDR2 are DFQATT and SNEGSKA (reference sequence). This CDR3 comprises 17 residues. DNA of the CDR3: TGCAGTGCTAGAGGTCTCAATCGGGGTGTGGACACCGGGGAGCTGTTTTTT. Amino acid sequence: CSARGLNRGVDTGELFF.

This clone came up many times. This chain uses TRBV7-2 with TRBJ2-7; TRBD2 agrees at 13 bases. Germline CDR1 is SGHTA and CDR2 is FQGNSA. The CDR3 runs to 17 residues. With 5 bases clipped from V and 7 bases from J, the junction kept 14 bases outside the gene matches. In DNA form, the CDR3 reads TGTGCCAGCAGCCAACTATCCGGGACTAGCGGGGCTTGGGAGCAGTACTTC. It codes for CASSQLSGTSGAWEQYF.

This clone was seen ten or more times. This chain links TRBV6-5 with TRBJ2-1; TRBD2 agrees at 12 bases. The CDR3 spans 19 residues. Germline V gene data show CDR1 as MNHEY and CDR2 as SVGAGI. With 2 bases clipped from V and 4 bases from J, the junction kept 12 bases outside the gene matches. CDR3 DNA sequence: TGTGCCAGCAGTTACATACAGAACAGACTAGCGGGAGTGTACAATGAGCAGTTCTTC. It specifies CASSYIQNRLAGVYNEQFF.

Details on this clone: The junction departs from the called germline gene at one end, perhaps through a read error. V gene TRBV4-2 combines with J gene TRBJ2-5; D not certain. Germline CDR1 LGHNA, CDR2 YNFKEQ. The CDR3 has 13 amino acids. The CDR3 region is CVSSQDRPKTQYF. In DNA, the CDR3 is TGTGTCAGCAGCCAAGACCGCCCTAAGACCCAGTACTTC.

The rearrangement joins TRBV3-1 to TRBJ2-1; D is unclear. There are 11 residues in the CDR3. V lost 3 bases and J lost 7, with 4 bases in between. The germline gives CDR1 LGHDT, CDR2 YNNKEL (reference sequence). This CDR3 reads CASSHYNEQFF. CDR3 DNA: TGTGCCAGCAGCCATTATAATGAGCAGTTCTTC.

The rearrangement links TRBV28 to TRBJ2-5; D ambiguous. V lost 10 bases to trimming and J lost 2 bases, with 5 bases between them. There are 10 residues in the CDR3. CDR1 and CDR2 (germline): MDHEN, SYDVKM. In DNA form, the CDR3 reads TGTGCCATCATACAAGAGACCCAGTACTTC. Translated, it gives CAIIQETQYF.

This clone was detected a few times. The rearrangement uses TRBV6-1 and TRBJ1-2; unclear D gene. This CDR3 contains 15 residues. From germline, CDR1 is MNHNS and CDR2 SASEGT. Trimming took off 3 bases at V and 0 bases at J, with 11 bases between the two ends. The CDR3 bases are TGTGCCAGCAGTGATTTTTACGCGTCTAACTATGGCTACACCTTC. This sequence encodes CASSDFYASNYGYTF.

The sample holds many counts of this clone. The chain uses TRBV28 and TRBJ2-2; 7 bases fit TRBD1. Germline-derived CDR1 and CDR2 are MDHEN and SYDVKM. The V and J ends lost 4 bases and 6 bases, in that order; junction bases with no gene match: 8. The CDR3 has 15 residues. CDR3 sequence reads: CASSSLAGGPGELFF. CDR3 DNA: TGTGCCAGCAGTTCCTTGGCAGGGGGTCCCGGGGAGCTGTTTTTT.

This clone has only a few counts. V usage is TRBV6-1 and J usage is TRBJ2-1; the D gene is possibly TRBD1 (6 bases). From germline, CDR1 is MNHNS and CDR2 SASEGT. The CDR3 loop spans 15 amino acids. Deletions cut 2 bases from V and 8 bases from J, with 16 bases between. The CDR3 nucleotides are TGTGCCAGCAGTGAATCCGTCGACAGGTTAGATGAGCAGTTCTTC. Its translation: CASSESVDRLDEQFF.

This clone appeared many times. This chain links TRBV29-1 with TRBJ2-3; TRBD2 is a possible D gene (5 bases). With 3 bases removed from V and 9 bases from J, the gap between germline ends came to 10 bases. Germline V lookup: CDR1 SQVTM, CDR2 ANQGSEA. The CDR3 runs to 11 residues. In nucleotides, the CDR3 is TGCAGCGTTGATCTAGCAGGCACGCAGTATTTT. Amino acids: CSVDLAGTQYF.

This clone was observed many times. The chain's CDR3 is CASSQGSNSGELFF. CDR3 nucleotide sequence: TGCGCCAGCAGCCAAGGTAGTAATTCCGGGGAGCTGTTTTTT. This chain links TRBV4-3 with TRBJ2-2, with unresolved D. Looked up from germline, CDR1 is LGHNA and CDR2 is YSLEER. This CDR3 spans 14 amino acids. Trimming left V 1 base short and J 6 bases short, with 9 bases between.

This clone is categorized as medium-sized (0.01 to 0.1%). The chain is built from TRBV28 and TRBJ2-7, with 9 nucleotides matching TRBD1. V trimming: 3 bases; J trimming: 4 bases; junction bases outside the gene matches: 4. Germline V CDR1 and CDR2: MDHEN, SYDVKM. This CDR3 region has 14 residues. In DNA, the CDR3 is TGTGCCAGCAGTTTGCCGACAGGGGGGTACGAGCAGTACTTC. Amino acids: CASSLPTGGYEQYF.

The sample holds many counts of this clone. This sequence joins TRBV6-1 and TRBJ2-3; D not resolved. Trimming removed 8 bases from V and 5 bases from J, with 8 bases in between. The germline CDR1 and CDR2 sequences are MNHNS and SASEGT. The CDR3 runs 11 residues. Here the CDR3 DNA reads TGTGCCAGCGGATCGCTAGATACGCAGTATTTT. Its translation: CASGSLDTQYF.

This clone was seen only a few times. The genes are TRBV28 and TRBJ1-2, with D possibly TRBD1 on 5 matching bases. Trimming shortened V by 7 bases and J by 3 bases, and 21 bases separated the two germline ends. CDR1 MDHEN and CDR2 SYDVKM come from the germline V gene. This CDR3 region has 16 residues. CDR3 DNA sequence: TGTGCCAGCATCCCCCGGGACGGTCGGTTAGACTATGGCTACACCTTC. This sequence encodes CASIPRDGRLDYGYTF.

At least ten counts were recorded for this clone. The chain's CDR3 is CASSLARLAGKETQYF. CDR3 coding DNA: TGTGCCAGCAGCTTAGCGCGGCTAGCGGGAAAAGAGACCCAGTACTTC. The chain combines TRBV7-8 with TRBJ2-5; 9 positions match TRBD2. After removal of 0 bases from V and 3 bases from J, the junction contained 5 bases not matched to a gene. Germline loops: CDR1 SGHVS, CDR2 FQNEAQ. The length of the CDR3 is 16 residues. The variable domain in full, completed from reference TRBV7-8 and TRBJ2-5, reads GAGVSQSPRYKVAKRGQDVALRCDPISGHVSLFWYQQALGQGPEFLTYFQNEAQLDKSGLPSDRFFAERPEGSVSTLKIQRTQQEDSAVYLCASSLARLAGKETQYFGPGTRLLVL.

This clone is deemed medium-sized. The genes are TRBV12-3 or TRBV12-4 and TRBJ2-3, with 10 bases matching TRBD1. V was pared by 2 bases and J by 4 bases, with 6 bases of the junction left unmatched. The CDR3 is made up of 16 amino acids. The CDR3 coding sequence is TGTGCCAGCAGTTTATCGGGGACAGGGGTGGCAGATACGCAGTATTTT. It codes for CASSLSGTGVADTQYF.

This clone was picked up a small number of times. One end of the junction does not line up with germline, which may come from a read error. This chain joins TRBV12-3 or TRBV12-4 and TRBJ2-4, with D possibly matching TRBD2 (6 bases). This CDR3 has 11 residues. The CDR3 sequence is CANRRENIKYF. DNA for the CDR3: TGTGCCAACAGGAGGGAGAACATTAAGTACTTC.

By sample share, this clone is medium-sized. The rearrangement links TRBV27 to TRBJ2-7; possibly TRBD2 for D (5 bases). Germline V gene lookup returns CDR1 MNHEY and CDR2 SMNVEV (reference sequence). The V end was cut by 3 bases, the J end by 0 bases, with 9 bases between. The CDR3 covers 14 residues. CDR3: CASSFQADSYEQYF. In DNA, the CDR3 is TGTGCCAGCAGTTTCCAAGCGGACTCCTACGAGCAGTACTTC.

This clone was observed at least ten times. The chain has TRBV2 and TRBJ2-7, with 8 bases identical to TRBD1. The V gene's germline CDR1 is SNHLY and CDR2 FYNNEI. The junction had 9 bases not matched to a gene; V was cut back by 0 bases and J by 2 bases. The CDR3 runs 17 residues. CDR3 coding DNA: TGTGCCAGCAGTGAAGCCGGGTTAGAGACAGGGGCCTACGAGCAGTACTTC. Translation gives CASSEAGLETGAYEQYF.

J is TRBJ2-7 and V is TRBV20-1, with TRBD2 matching 8 bases. This CDR3 is 16 amino acids long. Germline-derived CDR1 and CDR2 are DFQATT and SNEGSKA (reference sequence). V shed 6 bases and J 13 bases; nucleotides not matched to a gene: 26. This CDR3 reads CSATGTSLGASYDHYF. CDR3 DNA: TGCAGTGCCACCGGGACTAGTTTAGGGGCTTCCTACGATCATTACTTC.

This clone was observed at least ten times. This sequence joins TRBV5-6 and TRBJ2-1; TRBD2 might be the D (5 bases). This CDR3 comprises 14 residues. V gave up 3 bases and J gave up 6 bases, with 13 bases separating them. Per the germline V gene, CDR1 is SGHDT and CDR2 is YYEEEE. CDR3 in DNA: TGTGCCAGCAGCTATAGGAGGCGGACCAATGAGCAGTTCTTC. It encodes CASSYRRRTNEQFF. Full variable domain (missing parts from reference TRBV5-6 and TRBJ2-1): DAGVTQSPTHLIKTRGQQVTLRCSPKSGHDTVSWYQQALGQGPQFIFQYYEEEERQRGNFPDRFSGHQFPNYSSELNVNALLLGDSALYLCASSYRRRTNEQFFGPGTRLTVL.

In this sample, this clone turned up many times. The chain uses TRBV29-1 and TRBJ2-7, with 7 bases that match TRBD1. Germline values: CDR1 SQVTM, CDR2 ANQGSEA. Trimming took 7 bases from V and 5 from J; bases not matched to a gene: 11. The CDR3 consists of 13 residues. The DNA for the CDR3 is TGCAGCGCCCAGGAGACAGGGTACAACGAGCAGTACTTC. Protein sequence: CSAQETGYNEQYF.

This clone was found many times. The chain recombines TRBV27 with TRBJ1-2, with D possibly being TRBD1 (5 bases). V was trimmed by 3 bases and J by 6 bases, leaving 8 bases between them. The length of the CDR3 is 12 residues. Germline CDR1 is MNHEY and CDR2 is SMNVEV (reference sequence). The CDR3 nucleotides read TGTGCCAGCAGTTTGAGGGGCAATGGCTACACCTTC. It yields the protein CASSLRGNGYTF.

The V and J genes are TRBV28 and TRBJ2-7; D not certain. CDR1 and CDR2 from the germline V gene are MDHEN and SYDVKM. V was cut by 8 bases and J by 1 base, with 15 bases left in between. CDR3 length equals 14 residues. The CDR3 here is CASWAGELSYEQYF. CDR3 DNA: TGTGCCAGCTGGGCCGGAGAGTTATCCTACGAGCAGTACTTC. Using reference TRBV28 and TRBJ2-7 for the parts outside the CDR3, the full variable domain is DVKVTQSSRYLVKRTGEKVFLECVQDMDHENMFWYRQDPGLGLRLIYFSYDVKMKEKGDIPEGYSVSREKKERFSLILESASTNQTSMYLCASWAGELSYEQYFGPGTRLTVT.

The chain carries TRBV27 and TRBJ2-1; no reliable D call. Germline V gene data show CDR1 as MNHEY and CDR2 as SMNVEV (reference sequence). The CDR3 spans 18 residues. Trimming shortened V by 5 bases and J by 0 bases, and 20 bases separated the two germline ends. CDR3 in amino acids: CASSNFDGFFISYNEQFF. The CDR3 DNA reads as TGTGCCAGCAGTAATTTCGATGGCTTCTTTATCTCCTACAATGAGCAGTTCTTC.

This chain connects TRBV28 to TRBJ2-2; no clear D. The germline V and J ends were trimmed by 5 bases and 6 bases, with 7 bases remaining between them. The CDR3 covers 12 residues. From germline, CDR1 is MDHEN and CDR2 SYDVKM. The CDR3 loop reads CASSNLAGELFF. The CDR3 DNA follows: TGTGCCAGCAGTAATCTTGCCGGGGAGCTGTTTTTT.

This clone was seen repeatedly, ten times or more. The chain employs TRBV5-1 and TRBJ2-1; 14 nucleotides line up with TRBD2. Germline CDR1 and CDR2: SGHRS and YFSETQ. This CDR3 region has 16 residues. V dropped 0 bases and J dropped 6; count of bases not matched to a gene: 2. CDR3 bases: TGCGCCAGCAGCTTGGCCGGGACTAGCGGGAGCAATGAGCAGTTCTTC. Translated: CASSLAGTSGSNEQFF.

This clone appeared many times. The chain carries TRBV20-1 and TRBJ2-7; 8 bases fit TRBD1. V shed 5 bases, J shed 2 bases, and the junction held 11 bases outside the gene matches. The CDR3 loop spans 15 amino acids. The germline V gene encodes CDR1 DFQATT and CDR2 SNEGSKA (reference sequence). The CDR3 nucleotides read TGCAGTGCTCCCGCTCTCGGGACAGGCGCCTACGAGCAGTACTTC. Translation: CSAPALGTGAYEQYF.

In this sample, this clone turned up many times. CDR3 loop: CASSRQMNTGELFF. The CDR3 DNA reads as TGTGCCAGCAGCCGGCAGATGAACACCGGGGAGCTGTTTTTT. The chain employs TRBV14 and TRBJ2-2; D is ambiguous. The CDR3 totals 14 residues. Per germline, CDR1 SGHDN and CDR2 FVKESK. V lost 4 bases and J lost 1, with 7 bases in between. The full variable domain, completed using reference TRBV14 and TRBJ2-2, is EAGVTQFPSHSVIEKGQTVTLRCDPISGHDNLYWYRRVMGKEIKFLLHFVKESKQDESGMPNNRFLAERTGGTYSTLKVQPAELEDSGVYFCASSRQMNTGELFFGEGSRLTVL.

Ten or more counts support this clone. The rearrangement links TRBV12-3 or TRBV12-4 to TRBJ2-3; possible D gene TRBD2, 5 bases. The CDR3 loop spans 17 amino acids. V lost 1 base to trimming and J lost 5 bases, with 19 bases between them. CDR3 amino acids: CASSLVSGSVKLDTQYF. CDR3 nucleotides: TGTGCCAGCAGTTTAGTTTCGGGGAGCGTCAAGCTAGATACGCAGTATTTT.